The clone carrying this T cell receptor (beta chain) was observed many times. Deletions cut 5 bases from V and 9 bases from J, with 22 bases between. The germline gives CDR1 MNHNY, CDR2 SVGAGI (reference sequence). CDR3 length: 15 residues. The data derive from a study of human T cells and chemical hapten exposure. The overall study: Slight differences in pooled library volume were the main source of varying TCR yields across samples.

The library tagged each cDNA molecule with unique molecular identifiers. Authors' data handling: A per-sample median of approximately 87,000 TCRs was observed, with counts ranging from about 20,000 to 750,000. From the RACE reads, TCRdb called clonotypes with MiXCR, one entry per CDR3 protein. Here the V and J calls rest on TCRdb's processing, not on the authors' analysis. This table holds 210,000 or so distinct CDR3 sequences, 24% found once. Time point described: patch test 3, about 24 weeks after DPC sensitization. The treatment here: therapeutic diphenylcyclopropenone sensitization with weekly scalp DPC.

The rearrangement joins TRBV6-6 to TRBJ1-2; a weak D match, TRBD1 (5 bases). The sample in question was whole blood, obtained in connection with sensitization to the hapten diphenylcyclopropenone (DPC). The sequence was collected from a woman in her 40s with alopecia areata. Some clones in this sample may be carry-over from other donors' samples. In DNA, the CDR3 is TGTGCCAGCAGTCACGAGGGAGGGGCCCTGTTCCGCTACACCTTC. Translating gives CASSHEGGALFRYTF.